This TCR beta chain was found in a study of shared clonotypes between healthy human individuals. Study in general: Each donor contributed plates that comprised three CD4 naive, three CD4 memory, two CD8 naive and one CD8 memory. Study-wide results and limits: Larger richness was generally estimated for naive than memory subsets.

V was pared by 3 bases and J by 2 bases, with 9 bases between. This CDR3 contains 13 residues. The germline CDR1 and CDR2 sequences are SGHDT and YYEEEE. The protocol was immunoSEQ multiplex PCR, while the TCRdb copy is restricted to in-frame clones and leaves out a portion. The data contain millions of clones, about 95% of them singletons. This clone was recorded once. Its antigen is not identified. Only CD45RO-negative cells positively selected for CCR7 counted as naive CD8 cells, so terminally differentiated effector memory CD45RA+ cells were excluded. The sequenced sample consisted of naive CD8+ T cells sorted from blood. This TCR was recovered from a man younger than 30 in good health. The genes are TRBV5-6 and TRBJ2-7; the D call may be TRBD1 or TRBD2 (5 bases each). The CDR3, as DNA: TGTGCCAGCAGCTCGCTGGGGGCCTACGAGCAGTACTTC. It is translated as CASSSLGAYEQYF. Combining the CDR3 with reference TRBV5-6 and TRBJ2-7 gives the whole variable domain DAGVTQSPTHLIKTRGQQVTLRCSPKSGHDTVSWYQQALGQGPQFIFQYYEEEERQRGNFPDRFSGHQFPNYSSELNVNALLLGDSALYLCASSSLGAYEQYFGPGTRLTVT.